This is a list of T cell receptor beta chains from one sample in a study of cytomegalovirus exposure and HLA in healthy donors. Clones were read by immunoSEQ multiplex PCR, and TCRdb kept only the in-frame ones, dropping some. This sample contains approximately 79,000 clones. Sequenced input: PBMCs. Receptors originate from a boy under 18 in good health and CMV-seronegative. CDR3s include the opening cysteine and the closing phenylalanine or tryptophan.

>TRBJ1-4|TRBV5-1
CASTTTGSQQEKLFF
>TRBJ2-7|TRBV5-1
CASSPANSYEQYF
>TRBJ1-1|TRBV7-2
CASSEVVGGEAFF
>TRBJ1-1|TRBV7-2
CASSLFGVGTEAFF
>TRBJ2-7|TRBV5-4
CASSNRAGSSYEQYF
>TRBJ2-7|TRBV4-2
CASSQGYAGISAYEQYF
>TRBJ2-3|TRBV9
CASSVRQGFTDTQYF
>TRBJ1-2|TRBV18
CASSPTGATPYGYTF
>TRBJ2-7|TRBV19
CASSRRDEQYF
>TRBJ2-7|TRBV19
CASSRPGGSLHEQYF
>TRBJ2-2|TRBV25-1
CARYNTGELFF
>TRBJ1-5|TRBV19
CASSIVVWNSPQHF
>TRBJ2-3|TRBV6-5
CASSAGYGTDTQYF
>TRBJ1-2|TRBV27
CASSAKSDRAGGYTF
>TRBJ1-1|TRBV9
CASSAGAGYAEAFF
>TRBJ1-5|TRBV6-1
CASSVTGSNQPQHF
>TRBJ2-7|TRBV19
CASSMTGGSSSYEQYF
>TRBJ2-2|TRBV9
CASSVGAGTGELFF
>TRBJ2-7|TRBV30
CAWGTGRSYEQYF
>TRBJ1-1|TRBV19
CASSFGAQGGNTEAFF
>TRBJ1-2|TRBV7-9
CASSPQTGSYGYTF
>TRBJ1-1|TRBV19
CASSSDRLRAFF
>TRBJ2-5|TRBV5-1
CASSRGLAGVEETQYF
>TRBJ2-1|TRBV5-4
CASSPGRGARVEQFF
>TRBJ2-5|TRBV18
CASSRDWGQETQYF
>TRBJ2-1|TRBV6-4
CASSADRGGEQFF
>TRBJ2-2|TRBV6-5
CASSTIQGMTGELFF
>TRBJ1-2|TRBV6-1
CASKGSGYTF
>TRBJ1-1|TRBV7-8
CASTFRGQGKRNTEAFF
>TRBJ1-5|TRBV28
CASSFSGLNQPQHF
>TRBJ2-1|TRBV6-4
CARRGSGSWFF
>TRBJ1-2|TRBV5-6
CASSLAGYGYTF
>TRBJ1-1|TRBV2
CASKGYMNTEAFF
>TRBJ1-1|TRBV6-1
CASSEVTDTEAFF
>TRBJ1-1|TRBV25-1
CASSGLTGVNTEAFF
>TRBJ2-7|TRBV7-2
CASSPRLAGAREQYF
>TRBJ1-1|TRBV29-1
CSVVLTEAFF
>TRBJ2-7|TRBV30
CAWSVGTGDEQYF
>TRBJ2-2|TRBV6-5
CASSLDRGQGGELFF
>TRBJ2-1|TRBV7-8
CASSLVAEQFF
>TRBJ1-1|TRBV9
CASSVARERANTEAFF
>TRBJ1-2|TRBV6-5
CASSSLGREDGYTF
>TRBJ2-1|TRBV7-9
CASSLPGLQGWDEQFF
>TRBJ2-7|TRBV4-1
CASSQGVRGTYEQYF
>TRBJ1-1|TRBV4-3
CASSQDLVRGQNTEAFF
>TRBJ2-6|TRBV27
CASSPNTGPSGANVLTF
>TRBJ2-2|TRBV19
CASSTRTSTGAGELFF
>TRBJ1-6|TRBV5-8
CASSAGRLSYNSPLHF
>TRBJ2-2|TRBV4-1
CASSLGQGTGELFF
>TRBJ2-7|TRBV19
CASSIVGTGGYEQYF
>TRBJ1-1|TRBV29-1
CSVVNSGRTEAFF
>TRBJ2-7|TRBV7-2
CASSLVSGTGDSYEQYF
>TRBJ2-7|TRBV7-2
CASSLEARSSYEQYF
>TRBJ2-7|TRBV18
CASAPPGGVARKEQYF
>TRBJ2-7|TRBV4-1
CASSQEIRGSDEQYF
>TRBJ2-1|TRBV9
CASSVGLAEYNEQFF
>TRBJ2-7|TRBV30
CAWSGGTGSYEQYF
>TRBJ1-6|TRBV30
CAWSPGQGNSPLHF